The source of this TCR beta chain is a study of preoperative IRX-2 immunotherapy in early breast cancer. Stated treatment: preoperative locoregional IRX-2 cytokine immunotherapy. This phase Ib study tested locoregional IRX-2 cytokine immunotherapy given before surgery. Per germline, CDR1 SEHNR and CDR2 FQNEAQ (reference sequence). With 2 bases removed from V and 1 base from J, the gap between germline ends came to 18 bases. The CDR3 covers 17 residues. Only in-frame clones appear in the TCRdb table, and some are missing; sequencing was by immunoSEQ multiplex PCR. In the table there are approximately 24,000 clones, 85% to 90% of which are singletons. This clone was recorded once.

The sequence was collected from a human donor with breast cancer. The sample consisted of tumor tissue, taken after IRX-2 immunotherapy. V and J are TRBV7-9 and TRBJ2-7; D might be TRBD2 (6 bases). Written as DNA, the CDR3 is TGTGCCAGCAGCTTATCTTCTAGCGCGCGTCAGTCCTACGAGCAGTACTTC. It specifies CASSLSSSARQSYEQYF.